The source of this TCR beta chain is a study of blood T cell repertoires in COVID-19. Study context: There were acute and convalescent COVID-19 samples, and they came from the United States, Italy and Spain. Sources were T cells, B-cell-depleted T cells, or PBMCs; the material itself was cDNA or gDNA.

Trimming took 4 bases from V and 6 from J, leaving 9 bases between them. The CDR3 totals 11 residues. Germline V gene data show CDR1 as SQVTM and CDR2 as ANQGSEA. Authors' data handling: Amplification with reference gene primers provided the estimates of nucleated cell counts. Libraries were prepared by immunoSEQ multiplex PCR; TCRdb keeps only in-frame clonotypes and omits some of them. D and trimming were read from the DNA, whereas the V and J calls and clone size are those reported in that table. In the table there are 200,000 to 300,000 clones, over 75% of which are singletons. V is TRBV29-1 and J is TRBJ1-2; no definite D call. Sequencing was carried out using peripheral blood. The clonotype was recovered from a human donor in a cohort sampled during active COVID-19. Here the CDR3 reads CSVGLKDGYTF. CDR3 bases: TGCAGCGTTGGACTGAAGGATGGCTACACCTTC.